These 27 T cell receptor beta chains were sequenced from one sample in a study of blood T cell repertoires in COVID-19 (dated by TCRdb to about 2020). The library came from the immunoSEQ multiplex PCR assay. Drawn from immuneACCESS, this table holds only the in-frame rearrangements with V and J called that TCRdb kept. Clones are partly lost; checked studies trace under half to an unresolved V gene and leave the rest unexplained. The sample profile shows over 200,000 clones; around 81% of them were found once. Around 9.3% of the sample belongs to the ten largest clones. What was sequenced was PBMCs or T cells enriched from blood (not recorded which). The receptors shown here come from a woman aged 50 to 60 with acute COVID-19.

V gene TRBV6-5 combines with J gene TRBJ2-1, with 8 bases aligning to TRBD1. CDR1 MNHEY and CDR2 SVGAGI come from the germline V gene. V shed 4 bases and J 2 bases; nucleotides not matched to a gene: 1. The CDR3 is 14 residues long. The CDR3 region has the DNA TGTGCCAGCAGTTTGACAGGGGCCTACAATGAGCAGTTCTTC. It encodes CASSLTGAYNEQFF.

The chain joins TRBV18 to TRBJ2-5; D is possibly TRBD2 (5 bases). Germline V gene sequence: CDR1 KGHSH, CDR2 LQKENI. The V gene lost 0 bases and the J gene lost 9 bases, with 11 bases spanning the gap. CDR3 length: 13 amino acids. The CDR3 coding sequence is TGTGCCAGCTCACCACCGGCCTCGGAGGCCCAGTACTTC. Encoded protein: CASSPPASEAQYF.

This clone was found once. The chain couples TRBV5-4 to TRBJ1-1; D not certain. From germline, CDR1 is SGHNT and CDR2 YYREEE (reference sequence). V was cut by 3 bases and J by 0 bases, with 9 bases left in between. This CDR3 has 14 residues. CDR3 in amino acids: CASSSRIMNTEAFF. The CDR3 bases are TGTGCCAGCAGCTCCAGGATCATGAACACTGAAGCTTTCTTT. The variable domain in full, with the rest retrieved from reference TRBV5-4 and TRBJ1-1, is ETGVTQSPTHLIKTRGQQVTLRCSSQSGHNTVSWYQQALGQGPQFIFQYYREEENGRGNFPPRFSGLQFPNYSSELNVNALELDDSALYLCASSSRIMNTEAFFGQGTRLTVV.

The chain couples TRBV6-5 to TRBJ2-1; D perhaps matches TRBD2 (5 bases). Germline loops: CDR1 MNHEY, CDR2 SVGAGI. Trimming shortened V by 6 bases and J by 0 bases, and 12 bases separated the two germline ends. This CDR3 spans 15 amino acids. CDR3 DNA sequence: TGTGCCAGCAGGGTACGGGGTCTCTCCTACAATGAGCAGTTCTTC. Protein product: CASRVRGLSYNEQFF.

The rearrangement joins TRBV28 to TRBJ1-5; 10 nucleotides agree with TRBD1. Germline CDR1 MDHEN, CDR2 SYDVKM. The length of the CDR3 is 14 residues. Losses at the gene ends were 8 bases for V and 2 bases for J; bases not matched to a gene: 3. Here the CDR3 reads CASVTGGGNQPQHF. The DNA for the CDR3 is TGTGCCAGCGTGACAGGGGGCGGCAATCAGCCCCAGCATTTT.

A few counts support this clone. This rearrangement joins TRBV7-2 to TRBJ2-7; TRBD2 agrees at 11 bases. This CDR3 contains 15 residues. Trimming removed 5 bases from V and 2 bases from J; junction bases left unmatched: 5. Germline V CDR1 and CDR2: SGHTA, FQGNSA. CDR3 in DNA: TGTGCCAGCAGCCTAGGGACTAGCGGAACCTACGAGCAGTACTTC. This sequence encodes CASSLGTSGTYEQYF.

This clone was recorded a few times. The chain employs TRBV6-5 and TRBJ2-7; D gene unclear. From germline, CDR1 is MNHEY and CDR2 SVGAGI. This CDR3 has 13 amino acids. V lost 7 bases to trimming and J lost 1 base, with 11 bases between them. For the CDR3, the DNA is TGTGCCAGCACTCTATTACCGTCCTACGAGCAGTACTTC. This codes for CASTLLPSYEQYF.

The chain is built from TRBV7-2 and TRBJ2-4, with TRBD2 as a possible D gene (6 bases). With 5 bases removed from V and 0 bases from J, the gap between germline ends came to 8 bases. The CDR3 runs to 14 residues. The V gene's germline CDR1 is SGHTA and CDR2 FQGNSA. As DNA, the CDR3 is TGTGCCAGCAGCCCGGGACTAGCCAAAAACATTCAGTACTTC. Protein product: CASSPGLAKNIQYF.

The genes are TRBV5-4 and TRBJ1-2; D ambiguous. The germline CDR1 and CDR2 sequences are SGHNT and YYREEE (reference sequence). This CDR3 has 13 amino acids. The V end was cut by 4 bases, the J end by 6 bases, with 13 bases between. CDR3 region: CASSPDLQHGYTF. CDR3 nucleotide sequence: TGTGCCAGCAGCCCTGATCTACAGCATGGCTACACCTTC.

The sample holds a few counts of this clone. The V call is TRBV20-1, the J call TRBJ2-7; no clear D. CDR3 length: 11 residues. With 7 bases removed from V and 4 bases from J, the gap between germline ends came to 11 bases. Germline assignment: CDR1 DFQATT and CDR2 SNEGSKA (reference sequence). The CDR3 loop is CSGSNQYEQYF. The DNA for the CDR3 is TGCAGTGGTTCGAACCAGTACGAGCAGTACTTC.

The rearrangement uses TRBV4-3 and TRBJ1-1; TRBD1 matches at 11 bases. The CDR3 sequence is 14 residues long. Germline trimming cut 4 bases from V and 5 bases from J; bases unmatched to any gene: 3. Germline loops: CDR1 LGHNA, CDR2 YSLEER. CDR3 amino acids: CASSRDRGKTEAFF. In DNA, the CDR3 is TGCGCCAGCAGCCGGGACAGGGGGAAGACTGAAGCTTTCTTT.

The CDR3 nucleotides are TGTGCCAGTAGTCCACGACAGAGATATGGCTACACCTTC. Its translation: CASSPRQRYGYTF. The chain has TRBV19 and TRBJ1-2, with D perhaps matching TRBD1 (5 bases). Deletions cut 5 bases from V and 5 bases from J, with 12 bases between. Germline loops: CDR1 LNHDA, CDR2 SQIVND (reference sequence). There are 13 residues in the CDR3.

The V and J genes are TRBV28 and TRBJ2-1; 9 nucleotides line up with TRBD2. V trimming: 5 bases; J trimming: 0 bases; junction bases outside the gene matches: 5. CDR1 and CDR2 from the germline V gene are MDHEN and SYDVKM. The CDR3 runs 16 residues. The CDR3: CASSPSGGSSYNEQFF. CDR3 coding DNA: TGTGCCAGCAGTCCCAGCGGGGGGAGCTCCTACAATGAGCAGTTCTTC. The variable domain in full, with the rest retrieved from reference TRBV28 and TRBJ2-1, is DVKVTQSSRYLVKRTGEKVFLECVQDMDHENMFWYRQDPGLGLRLIYFSYDVKMKEKGDIPEGYSVSREKKERFSLILESASTNQTSMYLCASSPSGGSSYNEQFFGPGTRLTVL.

This clone was recorded a few times. CDR3 bases: TGCAGCGTTGAAAGGGACACCTCCTACGAGCAGTACTTC. This gives the protein CSVERDTSYEQYF. The rearrangement links TRBV29-1 to TRBJ2-7; D is possibly TRBD1 (6 bases). The CDR3 loop spans 13 amino acids. Germline V gives CDR1 SQVTM, CDR2 ANQGSEA. The germline V and J ends were trimmed by 2 bases and 0 bases, with 8 bases remaining between them.

This chain joins TRBV5-1 and TRBJ1-2; D possibly corresponds to TRBD1 (6 bases). The germline V gene encodes CDR1 SGHRS and CDR2 YFSETQ. This CDR3 is built from 13 residues. Trimming pared 3 bases from V and 3 bases from J, leaving 9 bases between. The CDR3 DNA is TGCGCCAGCAGCTCGGACAGCTACTATGGCTACACCTTC. Translation gives CASSSDSYYGYTF.

This chain uses TRBV3-1 (or the pseudogene TRBV3-2) with TRBJ2-3; D is undetermined. Per germline, CDR1 LGHDT and CDR2 YNNKEL (reference sequence). Trimming pared 1 base from V and 2 bases from J, leaving 16 bases between. This CDR3 is 17 amino acids long. CDR3 DNA: TGTGCCAGCAGCCAAGTGGTTTTGGCGGAGTACACAGATACGCAGTATTTT. Translating gives CASSQVVLAEYTDTQYF.

The genes are TRBV30 and TRBJ2-1, with 9 bases that match TRBD2. Unmatched junction bases numbered 5, after V lost 3 bases and J lost 5 bases. Germline CDR1 and CDR2: GTSNPN and SVGIG (reference sequence). The CDR3 has 14 residues. CDR3 nucleotide sequence: TGTGCCTGGAGATTCTCTAGCGGGAACAATGAGCAGTTCTTC. This codes for CAWRFSSGNNEQFF.

The chain combines TRBV18 with TRBJ2-7; 14 bases agree with TRBD2. Per germline, CDR1 KGHSH and CDR2 LQKENI. V trimming: 5 bases; J trimming: 4 bases; junction bases outside the gene matches: 10. The CDR3 has 17 amino acids. The CDR3 spells CASSAGTSGSPRYEQYF. The CDR3 coding sequence is TGTGCCAGCTCAGCCGGGACTAGCGGGAGTCCCCGGTACGAGCAGTACTTC.

The chain links TRBV4-2 to TRBJ1-4; TRBD1 agrees at 8 bases. CDR1 LGHNA and CDR2 YNFKEQ come from the germline V gene. V lost 0 bases to trimming and J lost 7 bases; unmatched junction nucleotides: 13. This CDR3 has 18 residues. CDR3 in amino acids: CASSQDRRTGFGGEKLFF. The CDR3 DNA sequence: TGTGCCAGCAGCCAAGATAGGAGGACAGGGTTCGGGGGTGAAAAACTGTTTTTT.

This rearrangement joins TRBV28 to TRBJ1-2; possibly TRBD1 for D (6 bases). V was pared by 5 bases and J by 3 bases, with 16 bases between. Germline V gives CDR1 MDHEN, CDR2 SYDVKM. CDR3 length: 15 amino acids. The DNA for the CDR3 is TGTGCCAGCAGTCCTACCTTCAGACAGGACTATGGCTACACCTTC. Translation gives CASSPTFRQDYGYTF.

The rearrangement joins TRBV5-5 to TRBJ2-5; 7 bases align to TRBD1. Per germline, CDR1 SGHKS and CDR2 YYEKEE (reference sequence). This CDR3 contains 14 residues. Germline trimming cut 4 bases from V and 5 bases from J; bases unmatched to any gene: 8. CDR3 DNA sequence: TGTGCCAGCAGCCCGGACAGGCAAAGGGAGACCCAGTACTTC. This codes for CASSPDRQRETQYF.

The genes are TRBV25-1 and TRBJ1-6; D may be TRBD1 (6 bases). V dropped 3 bases and J dropped 10 bases, with 10 bases sitting between them. Per the germline V gene, CDR1 is MGHDK and CDR2 is SYGVNS. This CDR3 comprises 13 residues. The CDR3 region is CASSEQGNSPLHF. Written as DNA, the CDR3 is TGTGCCAGCAGTGAGCAGGGGAACTCACCCCTCCACTTT. Full variable domain (rest looked up from reference TRBV25-1 and TRBJ1-6): EADIYQTPRYLVIGTGKKITLECSQTMGHDKMYWYQQDPGMELHLIHYSYGVNSTEKGDLSSESTVSRIRTEHFPLTLESARPSHTSQYLCASSEQGNSPLHFGNGTRLTVT.

The chain links TRBV28 to TRBJ1-5; D gene unclear. This CDR3 region has 12 residues. V lost 4 bases and J 11 bases, leaving 12 bases between the germline ends. The germline CDR1 and CDR2 sequences are MDHEN and SYDVKM. DNA for the CDR3: TGTGCCAGCAGTTCAGTCTTCGTGTCCCAGCATTTT. Its protein is CASSSVFVSQHF.

This chain connects TRBV18 to TRBJ1-1; 7 nucleotides agree with TRBD1. The CDR3 consists of 14 residues. Germline values: CDR1 KGHSH, CDR2 LQKENI. V shed 4 bases and J 4 bases; nucleotides not matched to a gene: 6. The CDR3, as DNA: TGTGCCAGCTCACTGGCAGGGGGTATCACTGAAGCTTTCTTT. Its translation: CASSLAGGITEAFF.

The CDR3 DNA reads TGTGCCAGCAGCAAGACAGGGGCTGAAGCTTTCTTT. It encodes CASSKTGAEAFF. This chain connects TRBV6-6 to TRBJ1-1; 8 bases are shared with TRBD1. The CDR3 has 12 amino acids. V gave up 6 bases and J gave up 6 bases; unmatched junction bases: 3. Germline CDR1 MNHNY, CDR2 SVGAGI (reference sequence).

V usage is TRBV18 and J usage is TRBJ2-3; 8 bases agree with TRBD1. The CDR3 loop spans 14 amino acids. V shed 5 bases and J 6 bases; nucleotides not matched to a gene: 7. Per the germline V gene, CDR1 is KGHSH and CDR2 is LQKENI. CDR3 region: CASSSGTGGDTQYF. The CDR3 DNA follows: TGTGCCAGCTCATCCGGGACAGGAGGGGATACGCAGTATTTT.

The chain couples TRBV7-6 to TRBJ2-3; the match to TRBD2 covers 8 bases. Trimming at V came to 1 base and at J to 1 base, leaving 1 base not matched to a gene. Germline CDR1 is SGHVS and CDR2 is FNYEAQ. The CDR3 consists of 15 residues. The DNA of the CDR3 is TGTGCCAGCAGCTTAGTAGCGGGACGCACAGATACGCAGTATTTT. Protein product: CASSLVAGRTDTQYF.